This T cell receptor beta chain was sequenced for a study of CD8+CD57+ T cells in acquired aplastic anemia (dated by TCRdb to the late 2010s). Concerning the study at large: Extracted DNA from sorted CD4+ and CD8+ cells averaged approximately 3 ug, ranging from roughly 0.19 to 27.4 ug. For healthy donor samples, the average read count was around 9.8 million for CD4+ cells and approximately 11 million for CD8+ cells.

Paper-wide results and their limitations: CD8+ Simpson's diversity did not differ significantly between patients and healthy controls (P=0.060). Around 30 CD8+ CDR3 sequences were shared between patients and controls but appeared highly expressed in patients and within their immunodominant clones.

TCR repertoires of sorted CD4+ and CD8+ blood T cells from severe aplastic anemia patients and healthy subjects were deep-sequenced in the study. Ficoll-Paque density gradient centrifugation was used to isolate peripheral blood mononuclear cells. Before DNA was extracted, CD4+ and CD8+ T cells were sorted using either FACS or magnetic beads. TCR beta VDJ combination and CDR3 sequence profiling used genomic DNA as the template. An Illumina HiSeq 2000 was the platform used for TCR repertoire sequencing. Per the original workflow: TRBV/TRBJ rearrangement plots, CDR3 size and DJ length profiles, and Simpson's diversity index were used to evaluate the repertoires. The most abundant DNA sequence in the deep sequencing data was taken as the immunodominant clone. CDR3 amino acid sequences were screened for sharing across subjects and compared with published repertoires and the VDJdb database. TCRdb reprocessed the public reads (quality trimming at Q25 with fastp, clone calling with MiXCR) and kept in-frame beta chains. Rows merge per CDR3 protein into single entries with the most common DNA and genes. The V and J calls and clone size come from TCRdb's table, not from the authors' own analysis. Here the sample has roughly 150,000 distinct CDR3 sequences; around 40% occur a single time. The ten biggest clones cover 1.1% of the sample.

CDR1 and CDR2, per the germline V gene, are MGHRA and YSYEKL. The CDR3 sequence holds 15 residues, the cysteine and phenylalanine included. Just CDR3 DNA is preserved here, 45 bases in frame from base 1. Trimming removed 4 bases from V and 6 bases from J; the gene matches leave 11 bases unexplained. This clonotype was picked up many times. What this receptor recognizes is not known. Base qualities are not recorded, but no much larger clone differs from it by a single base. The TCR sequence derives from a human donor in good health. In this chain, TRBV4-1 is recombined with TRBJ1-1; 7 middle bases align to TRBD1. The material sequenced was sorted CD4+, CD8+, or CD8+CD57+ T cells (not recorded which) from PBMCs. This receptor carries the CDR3 CASSLPLGQAPEAFF. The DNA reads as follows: TGCGCCAGCAGCCTACCACTAGGACAGGCGCCTGAAGCTTTCTTT.